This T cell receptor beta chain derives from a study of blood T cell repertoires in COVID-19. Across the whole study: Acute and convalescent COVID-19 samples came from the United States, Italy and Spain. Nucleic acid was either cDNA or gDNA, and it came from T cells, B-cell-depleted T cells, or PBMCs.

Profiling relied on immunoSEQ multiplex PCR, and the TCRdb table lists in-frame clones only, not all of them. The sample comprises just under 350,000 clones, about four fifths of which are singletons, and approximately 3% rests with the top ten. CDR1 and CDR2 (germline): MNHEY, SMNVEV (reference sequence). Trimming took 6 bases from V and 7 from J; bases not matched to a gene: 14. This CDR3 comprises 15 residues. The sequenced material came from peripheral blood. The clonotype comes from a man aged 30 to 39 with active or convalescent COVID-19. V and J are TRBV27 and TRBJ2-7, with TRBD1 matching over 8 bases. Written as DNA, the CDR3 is TGTGCCAGCAGCGACCCCAGGGGGCCTGGGAGGGAGCAGTACTTC. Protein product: CASSDPRGPGREQYF.